The clone carrying this TCR beta chain has just a few counts. Its antigen is currently unknown. The trim removed 3 bases at V and 1 base at J, leaving 3 bases unmatched. CDR3 size: 16 residues. Looked up from germline, CDR1 is MGHRA and CDR2 is YSYEKL. Magnetic beads with positive selection isolated CD4+ and CD8+ fractions, whose purity was verified by flow cytometry. These data come from a study of somatic mutations in cytotoxic T cells in rheumatoid arthritis. The authors' processing: The authors compared patient CD8+ clones larger than 1% against published virus-specific TCRB sequences. Only a few of these clones matched. Sequencing was performed with immunoSEQ multiplex PCR; in TCRdb, only in-frame clones are kept and a portion is missing. The V and J calls and clone size were taken over from that table, and D and trimming were inferred from the DNA. Of approximately 9,300 clones in the sample, around nine tenths were seen once.

Study results and limitations: Rheumatoid arthritis patients showed slight TRBV07 underrepresentation, unadjusted for multiple comparisons. Rheumatoid arthritis patients showed CD8+ clonality increasing with age, unlike healthy controls.

Sequences were obtained from CD8+ T cells sorted from blood. The chain uses TRBV4-1 and TRBJ2-3, with 11 bases lining up with TRBD2. The origin of this receptor is a woman aged 18-29 years with rheumatoid arthritis. This chain's CDR3 is CASSHPLAGGTDTQYF. DNA of the CDR3: TGCGCCAGCAGCCACCCACTAGCGGGGGGCACAGATACGCAGTATTTT.